This T cell receptor beta chain was identified during a study of blood T cell repertoires in COVID-19. Study details: Acute and convalescent COVID-19 specimens originated in the United States, Italy and Spain. From T cells, B-cell-depleted T cells, or PBMCs came the material, which was cDNA or gDNA.

Germline CDR1 SGHAT, CDR2 FQNNGV. V was pared by 5 bases and J by 9 bases, with 14 bases between. This CDR3 is 13 amino acids long. Original processing notes: The authors estimated nucleated cell counts from reference gene primer amplification. Generated by immunoSEQ multiplex PCR, the TCRdb table keeps only in-frame clones and is missing some. The D gene and trimming were derived from the DNA, and the V and J assignments and clone size from that table. The table includes about 200,000 clones, around four fifths detected once. The chain joins TRBV11-2 to TRBJ2-1; D might be TRBD1 (7 bases). Sequencing was done on a sample of peripheral blood. The origin of this receptor is a human donor with acute or convalescent COVID-19. The donor label of this sample is uncertain. DNA of the CDR3: TGTGCCAGCAGCCGTGACAGGGACTTTGAGCAGTTCTTC. Its protein product is CASSRDRDFEQFF.